These T cell receptor beta chains were read from a single sample in a study of shared clonotypes between healthy human individuals. Some clones are missing from TCRdb's copy, which holds only in-frame ones; the method was immunoSEQ multiplex PCR. In the table there are 2 million to 2.5 million clones, approximately 93% of which are singletons. Sequencing input: naive CD4+ T cells from PBMCs. Every receptor here comes from a man aged 18 to 30 in good health. Some clones in this sample may be carry-over from other donors' samples. Each CDR3 is given with its conserved first and last residue. A D gene is named only where the DNA matches it firmly. Clone size is stated in some rows and not others, as once, few, many or a class when expanded.

.	.	TRBV5-1	TRBJ2-1	TGCGCCAGCAGCTCGGGACGAACCTTCTCCTACAATGAGCAGTTCTTC	CASSSGRTFSYNEQFF
.	.	TRBV5-1	TRBJ2-2	TGCGCCAGCAGTCGAGAACCACACACCGGGGAGCTGTTTTTT	CASSREPHTGELFF
.	.	TRBV5-4	TRBJ2-3	TGTGCCAGCAGCTTACCTAGTGATGGAGATACGCAGTATTTT	CASSLPSDGDTQYF
TRBD1	.	TRBV7-2	TRBJ2-2	TGTGCCAGCAGCTTAGGGGCAGGGGGCCACACCGGGGAGCTGTTTTTT	CASSLGAGGHTGELFF
TRBD2	.	TRBV4-1	TRBJ2-1	TGCGCCAGCAGCCAAGACCAAGCGGGAGGATACTACAATGAGCAGTTCTTC	CASSQDQAGGYYNEQFF
.	.	TRBV7-2	TRBJ2-1	TGTGCCAGCAGCTTAGCTAGCGGTCCCTACAATGAGCAGTTCTTC	CASSLASGPYNEQFF
TRBD2	.	TRBV6-4	TRBJ2-7	TGTGCCAGCAGTGACGTCGGACTAGCGGGCAACACCTACGAGCAGTACTTC	CASSDVGLAGNTYEQYF
.	once	TRBV9	TRBJ2-2	TGTGCCAGCAGCGTTGGCGCCACCGGGGAGCTGTTTTTT	CASSVGATGELFF
TRBD1	.	TRBV7-9	TRBJ1-1	TGTGCCAGCAGCCCGACAGGGTACCCTGAAGCTTTCTTT	CASSPTGYPEAFF
.	.	TRBV13	TRBJ1-2	TGTGCCAGCAGCAGAGGACAGAACGGTGGCTACACCTTC	CASSRGQNGGYTF
TRBD1	.	TRBV7-9	TRBJ2-3	TGTGCCAGCAGCATAGGGACAGGGCTCACAGATACGCAGTATTTT	CASSIGTGLTDTQYF
TRBD1	.	TRBV27	TRBJ2-7	TGTGCCAGCGCACGGGACAGGGTGAGCGAGCAGTACTTC	CASARDRVSEQYF
TRBD1	.	TRBV6-1	TRBJ2-1	TGTGCCAGTAGGACCGACAGGGGGCTCTACAATGAGCAGTTCTTC	CASRTDRGLYNEQFF
.	.	TRBV18	TRBJ2-5	TGTGCCAGCTCACCCCAGAGGGAGGAGACCCAGTACTTC	CASSPQREETQYF
.	.	TRBV18	TRBJ2-1	TGTGCCAGCTCAAGGGAGCAGCACAATGAGCAGTTCTTC	CASSREQHNEQFF
.	.	TRBV11-3	TRBJ2-1	TGTGCCAGCAGCTTAGATGTGGGGGTTAGCTCCTACAATGAGCAGTTCTTC	CASSLDVGVSSYNEQFF